Given below is one T cell receptor beta chain in context. Its specificity is unknown. Since a much larger clone is just one base distant, this may be a read error. These data originate in a study of tumor-infiltrating lymphocytes in primary liver carcinoma. Notes on the study in general: With p = 0.039, the top-250-clone fraction in tumors significantly exceeded that in blood.

The source material, roughly 20-31 mg of unsorted bulk tissue, was used to co-extract RNA and DNA. The CDR3 has 13 residues. Germline V lookup: CDR1 SGHNT, CDR2 YYREEE (reference sequence). TCR beta cDNA was made from around 520 ng total RNA with a constant-region primer. Three nested multiplex PCR rounds, a slightly modified ARM-PCR method, built the TCR beta libraries. Running roughly 10 cycles apiece, the first two PCR rounds relied on TRBV1-TRBV30 forward primers together with a C-beta reverse primer. MiXCR, run by TCRdb on the multiplex PCR reads, gives a single entry per CDR3 protein. In the table there are approximately 100,000 distinct CDR3 sequences, approximately 70% of which are singletons.

The material sequenced was liver tumor tissue from sampling region 2. As for subset: tumor region T2, inferior pole. The chain combines TRBV5-4 with TRBJ2-5; D might be TRBD2 (5 bases). The sequence was collected from a woman aged 55 to 70 with primary liver carcinoma and hepatitis B virus infection. DNA of the CDR3: TGTGTCAGCAGCTTCCGGGGACAAGAGACCCAGTACTTC. It specifies CVSSFRGQETQYF.